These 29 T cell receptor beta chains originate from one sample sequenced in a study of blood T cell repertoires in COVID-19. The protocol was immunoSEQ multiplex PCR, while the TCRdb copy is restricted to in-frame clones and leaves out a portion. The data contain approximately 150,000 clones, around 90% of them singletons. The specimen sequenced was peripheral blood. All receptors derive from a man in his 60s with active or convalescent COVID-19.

The CDR3 region has the DNA TGTGCCAGCAGCCCTCTACAGGGGCCCCTGAAGGACACCGGGGAGCTGTTTTTT. This gives the protein CASSPLQGPLKDTGELFF. This sequence joins TRBV11-2 and TRBJ2-2; 7 nucleotides match TRBD1. The CDR3 loop spans 18 amino acids. Germline V gives CDR1 SGHAT, CDR2 FQNNGV. With 5 bases clipped from V and 3 bases from J, the junction kept 15 bases outside the gene matches.

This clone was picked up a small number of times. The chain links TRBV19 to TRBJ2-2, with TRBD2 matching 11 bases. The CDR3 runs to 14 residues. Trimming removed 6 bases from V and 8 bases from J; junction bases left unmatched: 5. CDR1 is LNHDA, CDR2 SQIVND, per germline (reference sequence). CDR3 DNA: TGTGCCAGTAGCGGGACTAGCGGAGGGGGGGAGCTGTTTTTT. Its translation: CASSGTSGGGELFF.

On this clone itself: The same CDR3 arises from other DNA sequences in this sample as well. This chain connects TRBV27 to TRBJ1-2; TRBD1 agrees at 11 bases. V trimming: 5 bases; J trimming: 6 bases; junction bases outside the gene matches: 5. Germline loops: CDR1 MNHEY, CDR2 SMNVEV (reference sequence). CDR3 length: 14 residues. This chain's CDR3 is CASSRGQGAHGYTF. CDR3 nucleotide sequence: TGTGCCAGCAGTAGAGGACAGGGGGCACATGGCTACACCTTC.

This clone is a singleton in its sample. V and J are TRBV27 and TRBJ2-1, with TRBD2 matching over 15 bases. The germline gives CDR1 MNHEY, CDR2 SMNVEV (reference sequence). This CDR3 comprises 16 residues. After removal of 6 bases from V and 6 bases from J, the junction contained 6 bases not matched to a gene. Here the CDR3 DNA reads TGTGCCAGCAGAGGGACTAGCGGGAGGATGAGCAATGAGCAGTTCTTC. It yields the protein CASRGTSGRMSNEQFF.

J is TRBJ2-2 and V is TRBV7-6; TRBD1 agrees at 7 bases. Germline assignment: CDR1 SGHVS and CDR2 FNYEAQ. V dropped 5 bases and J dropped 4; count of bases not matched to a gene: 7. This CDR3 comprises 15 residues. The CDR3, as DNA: TGTGCCAGCAGCCCTCGACAGGGTCGCACCGGGGAGCTGTTTTTT. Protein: CASSPRQGRTGELFF.

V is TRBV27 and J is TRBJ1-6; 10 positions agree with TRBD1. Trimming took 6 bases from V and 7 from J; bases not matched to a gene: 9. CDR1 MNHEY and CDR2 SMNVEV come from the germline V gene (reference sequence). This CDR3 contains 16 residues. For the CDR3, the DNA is TGTGCCAGCAGGAACCAGGACAGGGGGAACAATTCACCCCTCCACTTT. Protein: CASRNQDRGNNSPLHF.

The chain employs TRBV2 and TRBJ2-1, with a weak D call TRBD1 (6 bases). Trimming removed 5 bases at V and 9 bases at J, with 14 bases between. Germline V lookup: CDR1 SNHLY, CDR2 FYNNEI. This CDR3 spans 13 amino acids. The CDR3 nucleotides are TGTGCCAGCAGTTACACAGGGCCCGGTGAGCAGTTCTTC. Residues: CASSYTGPGEQFF. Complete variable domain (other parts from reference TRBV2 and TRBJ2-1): EPEVTQTPSHQVTQMGQEVILRCVPISNHLYFYWYRQILGQKVEFLVSFYNNEISEKSEIFDDQFSVERPDGSNFTLKIRSTKLEDSAMYFCASSYTGPGEQFFGPGTRLTVL.

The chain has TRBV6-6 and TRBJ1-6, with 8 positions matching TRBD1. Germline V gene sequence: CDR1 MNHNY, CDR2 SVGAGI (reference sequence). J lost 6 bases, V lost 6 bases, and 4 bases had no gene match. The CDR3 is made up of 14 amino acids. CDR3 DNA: TGTGCCAGCAGAGGACAGGGAGGTAATTCACCCCTCCACTTT. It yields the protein CASRGQGGNSPLHF.

This CDR3 is CATSRDKGASSPLHF. The DNA of the CDR3 is TGTGCCACCAGCAGAGACAAGGGGGCAAGTTCACCCCTCCACTTT. The gene calls are TRBV15 and TRBJ1-6; 7 bases match TRBD1. The CDR3 extends over 15 amino acids. J lost 9 bases, V lost 0 bases, and 5 bases had no gene match. Germline V gene data show CDR1 as LNHNV and CDR2 as YYDKDF (reference sequence).

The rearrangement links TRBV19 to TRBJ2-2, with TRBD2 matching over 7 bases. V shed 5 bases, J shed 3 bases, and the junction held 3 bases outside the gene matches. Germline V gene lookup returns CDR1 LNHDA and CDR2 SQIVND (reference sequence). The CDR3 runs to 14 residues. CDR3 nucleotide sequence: TGTGCCAGTAGTTGGACTAGTGACACCGGGGAGCTGTTTTTT. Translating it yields CASSWTSDTGELFF. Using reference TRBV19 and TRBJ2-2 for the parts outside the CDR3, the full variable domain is DGGITQSPKYLFRKEGQNVTLSCEQNLNHDAMYWYRQDPGQGLRLIYYSQIVNDFQKGDIAEGYSVSREKKESFPLTVTSAQKNPTAFYLCASSWTSDTGELFFGEGSRLTVL.

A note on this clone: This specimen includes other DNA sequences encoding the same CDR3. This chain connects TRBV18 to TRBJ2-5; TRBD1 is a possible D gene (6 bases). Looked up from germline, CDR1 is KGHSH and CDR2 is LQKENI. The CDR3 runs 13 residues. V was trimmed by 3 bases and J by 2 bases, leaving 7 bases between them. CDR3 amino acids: CASSPGTQETQYF. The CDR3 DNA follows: TGTGCCAGCTCACCCGGGACACAAGAGACCCAGTACTTC.

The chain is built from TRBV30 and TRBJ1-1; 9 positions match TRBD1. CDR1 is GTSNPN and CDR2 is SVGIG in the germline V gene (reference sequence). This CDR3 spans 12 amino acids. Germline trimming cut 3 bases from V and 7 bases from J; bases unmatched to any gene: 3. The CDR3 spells CAWSTGGVEAFF. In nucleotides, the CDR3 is TGTGCCTGGAGCACAGGGGGCGTTGAAGCTTTCTTT.

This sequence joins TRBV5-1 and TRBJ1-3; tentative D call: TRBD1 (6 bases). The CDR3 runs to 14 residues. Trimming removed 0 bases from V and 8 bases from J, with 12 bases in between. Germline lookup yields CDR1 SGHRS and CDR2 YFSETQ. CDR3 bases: TGCGCCAGCAGCTTGGGACAGGACCCGGACACCATATATTTT. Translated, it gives CASSLGQDPDTIYF.

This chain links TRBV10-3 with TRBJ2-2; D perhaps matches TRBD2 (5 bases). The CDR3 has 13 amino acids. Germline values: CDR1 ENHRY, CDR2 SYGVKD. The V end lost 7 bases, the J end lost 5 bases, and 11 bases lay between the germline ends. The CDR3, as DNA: TGTGCCATCACCTCCGGGGATACCGGGGAGCTGTTTTTT. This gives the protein CAITSGDTGELFF.

This CDR3 reads CASSLSGQGLKNEQFF. Written as DNA, the CDR3 is TGTGCCAGCAGTTTATCGGGGCAGGGACTCAAAAATGAGCAGTTCTTC. The rearrangement uses TRBV28 and TRBJ2-1; D may be TRBD2 (6 bases). This CDR3 is built from 16 residues. CDR1 and CDR2 (germline): MDHEN, SYDVKM. V was clipped by 1 base and J by 7 bases, with 17 bases between them.

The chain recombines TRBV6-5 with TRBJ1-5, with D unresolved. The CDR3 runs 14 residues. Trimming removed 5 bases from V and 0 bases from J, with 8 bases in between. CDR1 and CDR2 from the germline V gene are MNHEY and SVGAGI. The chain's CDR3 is CASSPIDSNQPQHF. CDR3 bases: TGTGCCAGCAGTCCTATAGATAGCAATCAGCCCCAGCATTTT.

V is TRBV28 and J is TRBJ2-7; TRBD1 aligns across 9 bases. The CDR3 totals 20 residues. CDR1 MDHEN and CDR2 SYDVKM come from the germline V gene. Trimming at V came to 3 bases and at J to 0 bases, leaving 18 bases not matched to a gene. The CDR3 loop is CASSLTRWGQGVKSSYEQYF. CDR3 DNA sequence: TGTGCCAGCAGTTTGACCAGGTGGGGACAGGGCGTTAAGAGCTCCTACGAGCAGTACTTC.

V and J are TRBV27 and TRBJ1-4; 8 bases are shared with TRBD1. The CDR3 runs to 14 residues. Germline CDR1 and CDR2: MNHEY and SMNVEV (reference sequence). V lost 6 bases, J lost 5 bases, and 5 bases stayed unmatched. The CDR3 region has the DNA TGTGCCAGCAGGCGACAGGGGACGAATGAAAAACTGTTTTTT. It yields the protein CASRRQGTNEKLFF.

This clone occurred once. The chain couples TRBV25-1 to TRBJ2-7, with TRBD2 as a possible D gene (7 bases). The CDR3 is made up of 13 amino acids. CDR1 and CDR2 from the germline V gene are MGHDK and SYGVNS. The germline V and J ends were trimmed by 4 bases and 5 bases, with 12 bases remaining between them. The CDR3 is CASSGWRGHEQYF. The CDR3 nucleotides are TGTGCCAGCAGTGGATGGCGGGGGCACGAGCAGTACTTC.

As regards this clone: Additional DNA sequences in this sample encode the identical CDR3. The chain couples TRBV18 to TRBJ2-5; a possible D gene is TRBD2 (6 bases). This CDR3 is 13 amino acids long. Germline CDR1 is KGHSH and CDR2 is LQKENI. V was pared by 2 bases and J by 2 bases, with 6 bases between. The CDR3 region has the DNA TGTGCCAGCTCACCAGGAGGGCAAGAGACCCAGTACTTC. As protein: CASSPGGQETQYF.

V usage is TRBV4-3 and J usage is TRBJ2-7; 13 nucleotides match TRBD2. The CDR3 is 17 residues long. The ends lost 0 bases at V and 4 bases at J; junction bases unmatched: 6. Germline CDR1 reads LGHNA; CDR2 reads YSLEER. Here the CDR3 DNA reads TGCGCCAGCAGCCAAGATTCCAGGACTAGCGGGAGATACGAGCAGTACTTC. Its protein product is CASSQDSRTSGRYEQYF.

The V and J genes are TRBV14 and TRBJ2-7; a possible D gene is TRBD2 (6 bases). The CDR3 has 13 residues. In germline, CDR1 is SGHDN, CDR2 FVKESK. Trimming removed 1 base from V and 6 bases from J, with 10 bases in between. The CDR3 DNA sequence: TGTGCCAGCAGCCAAGTTGGGGAGGCCGAGCAGTACTTC. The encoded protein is CASSQVGEAEQYF.

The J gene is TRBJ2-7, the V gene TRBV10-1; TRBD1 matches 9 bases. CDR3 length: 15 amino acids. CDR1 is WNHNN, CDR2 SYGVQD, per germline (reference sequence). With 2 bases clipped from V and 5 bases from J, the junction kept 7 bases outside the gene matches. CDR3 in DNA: TGCGCCAGCAGTGAGGGGGACAGGGTCCTAGACGAGCAGTACTTC. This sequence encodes CASSEGDRVLDEQYF.

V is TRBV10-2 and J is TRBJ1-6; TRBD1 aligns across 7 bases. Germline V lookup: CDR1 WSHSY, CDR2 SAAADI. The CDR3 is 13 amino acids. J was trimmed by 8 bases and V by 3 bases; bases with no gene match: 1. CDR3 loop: CASSEQGYSPLHF. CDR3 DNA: TGCGCCAGCAGTGAACAGGGGTATTCACCCCTCCACTTT.

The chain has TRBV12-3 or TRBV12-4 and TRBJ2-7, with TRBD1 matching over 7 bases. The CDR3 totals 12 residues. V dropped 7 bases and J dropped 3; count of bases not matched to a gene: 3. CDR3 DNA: TGTGCCAGCACCGACAGGGTCTACGAGCAGTACTTC. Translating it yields CASTDRVYEQYF.

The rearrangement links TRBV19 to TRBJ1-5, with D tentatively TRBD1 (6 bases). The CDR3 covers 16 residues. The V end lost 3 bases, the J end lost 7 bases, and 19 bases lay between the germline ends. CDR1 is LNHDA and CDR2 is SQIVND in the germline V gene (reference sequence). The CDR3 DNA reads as TGTGCCAGTAGTATCCCCCCAGGGGCGAGGGAGCAGCCCCAGCATTTT. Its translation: CASSIPPGAREQPQHF. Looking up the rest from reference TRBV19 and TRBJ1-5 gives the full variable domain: DGGITQSPKYLFRKEGQNVTLSCEQNLNHDAMYWYRQDPGQGLRLIYYSQIVNDFQKGDIAEGYSVSREKKESFPLTVTSAQKNPTAFYLCASSIPPGAREQPQHFGDGTRLSIL.

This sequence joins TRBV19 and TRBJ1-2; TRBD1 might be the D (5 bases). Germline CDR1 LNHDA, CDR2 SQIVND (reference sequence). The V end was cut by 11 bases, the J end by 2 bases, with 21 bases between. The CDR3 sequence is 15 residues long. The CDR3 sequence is CASAVDLGGNYGYTF. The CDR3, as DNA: TGTGCCTCAGCAGTCGATCTTGGGGGGAACTATGGCTACACCTTC.

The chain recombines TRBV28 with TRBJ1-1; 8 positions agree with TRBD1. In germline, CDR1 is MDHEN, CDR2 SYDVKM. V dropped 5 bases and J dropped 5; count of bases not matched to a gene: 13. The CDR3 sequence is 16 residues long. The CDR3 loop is CASSLYPGQGETEAFF. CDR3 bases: TGTGCCAGCAGTCTCTACCCTGGACAGGGAGAGACTGAAGCTTTCTTT. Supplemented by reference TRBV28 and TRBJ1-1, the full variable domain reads DVKVTQSSRYLVKRTGEKVFLECVQDMDHENMFWYRQDPGLGLRLIYFSYDVKMKEKGDIPEGYSVSREKKERFSLILESASTNQTSMYLCASSLYPGQGETEAFFGQGTRLTVV.

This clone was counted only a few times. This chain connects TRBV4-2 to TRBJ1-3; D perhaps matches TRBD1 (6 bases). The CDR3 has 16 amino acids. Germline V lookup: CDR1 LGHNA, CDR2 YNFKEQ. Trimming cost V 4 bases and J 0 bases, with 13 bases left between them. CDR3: CASSLTTGGSGNTIYF. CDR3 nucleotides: TGTGCCAGCAGCCTTACGACAGGCGGCTCTGGAAACACCATATATTTT.